The 13 T cell receptor beta chains given below trace back to one sample, sequenced in a study of OX40 agonist ivuxolimab in advanced cancers. Sequenced by immunoSEQ multiplex PCR; TCRdb stores in-frame clones only, minus some. The table shows about 18,000 clones, with 67% occurring only once. The sample in question was CD4+ or CD8+ T cells sorted from blood, obtained in a trial of the OX40 agonist ivuxolimab. Every receptor here comes from an adult with an advanced solid tumor such as melanoma, head and neck, liver or kidney cancer.

The CDR3 DNA reads TGTGCCAGCAGCCAAAGCGGTGACTCCTACAATGAGCAGTTCTTC. Its protein product is CASSQSGDSYNEQFF. The genes are TRBV7-3 and TRBJ2-1, with D perhaps matching TRBD2 (5 bases). Germline V gene lookup returns CDR1 SGHTA and CDR2 FQGTGA. The CDR3 sequence is 15 residues long. Trimming removed 5 bases from V and 0 bases from J, with 11 bases in between.

This clone was recorded a few times. This chain joins TRBV11-2 and TRBJ2-7, with D tentatively TRBD1 (7 bases). The germline V and J ends were trimmed by 1 base and 5 bases, with 18 bases remaining between them. Germline CDR1 SGHAT, CDR2 FQNNGV. This CDR3 is 16 amino acids long. CDR3 in DNA: TGTGCCAGCAGCTTAGCGCGGGAAGGGGGCCGCGACGAGCAGTACTTC. Residues: CASSLAREGGRDEQYF. The full variable domain, completed using reference TRBV11-2 and TRBJ2-7, is EAGVAQSPRYKIIEKRQSVAFWCNPISGHATLYWYQQILGQGPKLLIQFQNNGVVDDSQLPKDRFSAERLKGVDSTLKIQPAKLEDSAVYLCASSLAREGGRDEQYFGPGTRLTVT.

This chain uses TRBV6-5 with TRBJ1-1; D unresolved. The CDR3 covers 12 residues. The V and J ends lost 8 bases and 9 bases respectively, with 16 bases between them. Germline-derived CDR1 and CDR2 are MNHEY and SVGAGI. CDR3: CASVNGQTKAFF. As DNA, the CDR3 is TGTGCCAGCGTTAATGGGCAGACTAAAGCTTTCTTT.

The chain uses TRBV7-2 and TRBJ2-2, with D possibly being TRBD1 (6 bases). The CDR3 contains 17 residues. The germline V gene has CDR1 SGHTA and CDR2 FQGNSA. V lost 5 bases and J lost 1, with 17 bases in between. CDR3 amino acids: CASSPPRTGLNTGELFF. The CDR3 coding sequence is TGTGCCAGCAGCCCCCCCCGTACAGGGTTGAACACCGGGGAGCTGTTTTTT.

CDR3 sequence (DNA): TGTGCCAGCAGCTTGGGGGGGTATAGCAATCAGCCCCAGCATTTT. It is translated as CASSLGGYSNQPQHF. The V call is TRBV5-8, the J call TRBJ1-5; weak D call: TRBD1 (5 bases). Trimming cost V 0 bases and J 0 bases, with 7 bases left between them. The CDR3 is 15 amino acids. Germline lookup yields CDR1 SGHTS and CDR2 YDEGEE.

This chain joins TRBV19 and TRBJ1-5; no reliable D call. V lost 0 bases and J 5 bases, leaving 11 bases between the germline ends. From germline, CDR1 is LNHDA and CDR2 SQIVND (reference sequence). CDR3 length equals 15 residues. The CDR3 DNA reads TGTGCCAGTAGTATAGAGAAGCGTACGTATCAGCCCCAGCATTTT. Amino acids: CASSIEKRTYQPQHF.

The rearrangement joins TRBV6-1 to TRBJ1-4; D gene unclear. V was pared by 6 bases and J by 0 bases, with 8 bases between. The CDR3 has 14 amino acids. Germline values: CDR1 MNHNS, CDR2 SASEGT. This CDR3 is CASSRRPTNEKLFF. Here the CDR3 DNA reads TGTGCCAGCAGCCGCCGGCCAACTAATGAAAAACTGTTTTTT.

The chain carries TRBV28 and TRBJ1-4, with a tentative D call TRBD1 (5 bases). V shed 6 bases and J shed 7 bases, with 12 bases lying between them. CDR3 length equals 13 residues. CDR1 and CDR2 (germline): MDHEN, SYDVKM. CDR3 DNA: TGTGCCAGCAGCCCCCGGGGGGGTGAAAAACTGTTTTTT. This translates into CASSPRGGEKLFF.

This chain connects TRBV29-1 to TRBJ1-2; 10 bases match TRBD1. Germline V gene sequence: CDR1 SQVTM, CDR2 ANQGSEA. This CDR3 has 14 residues. The V and J ends lost 1 base and 6 bases, in that order; junction bases with no gene match: 5. The DNA for the CDR3 is TGCAGCGTTGAAGGGACAGGGGGTTTCGATGGCTACACCTTC. Amino acids: CSVEGTGGFDGYTF.

In DNA form, the CDR3 reads TGTGCCTGGAGTGTCACCCGGCCCCTTTACAATGAGCAGTTCTTC. Amino acid sequence: CAWSVTRPLYNEQFF. The rearrangement links TRBV30 to TRBJ2-1, with D unresolved. This CDR3 region has 15 residues. Per germline, CDR1 GTSNPN and CDR2 SVGIG (reference sequence). V lost 0 bases and J lost 4, with 13 bases in between.

This clone has a handful of counts. This chain uses TRBV4-1 with TRBJ2-7; 10 bases line up with TRBD2. The CDR3 sequence is 17 residues long. Germline V gene sequence: CDR1 MGHRA, CDR2 YSYEKL. The junction had 7 bases not matched to a gene; V was cut back by 0 bases and J by 2 bases. The CDR3 sequence: CASSQEFSGRPAYEQYF. In DNA form, the CDR3 reads TGCGCCAGCAGCCAAGAATTTAGCGGGAGGCCAGCCTACGAGCAGTACTTC.

The V call is TRBV28, the J call TRBJ2-7, with D perhaps TRBD1 (5 bases). V was clipped by 7 bases and J by 3 bases, with 13 bases between them. The CDR3 is 13 residues long. The V gene's germline CDR1 is MDHEN and CDR2 SYDVKM. The CDR3 is CASNSRVNYEQYF. CDR3 nucleotides: TGTGCCAGCAATAGCAGGGTCAACTACGAGCAGTACTTC.

The CDR3, as DNA: TGTGCCAGCAGTTCCGACGACAGGGTCGACGAGCAGTACTTC. Its protein product is CASSSDDRVDEQYF. V and J are TRBV6-6 and TRBJ2-7; TRBD1 matches 7 bases. The V and J ends lost 4 bases and 5 bases, in that order; junction bases with no gene match: 8. From germline, CDR1 is MNHNY and CDR2 SVGAGI (reference sequence). This CDR3 is built from 14 residues.